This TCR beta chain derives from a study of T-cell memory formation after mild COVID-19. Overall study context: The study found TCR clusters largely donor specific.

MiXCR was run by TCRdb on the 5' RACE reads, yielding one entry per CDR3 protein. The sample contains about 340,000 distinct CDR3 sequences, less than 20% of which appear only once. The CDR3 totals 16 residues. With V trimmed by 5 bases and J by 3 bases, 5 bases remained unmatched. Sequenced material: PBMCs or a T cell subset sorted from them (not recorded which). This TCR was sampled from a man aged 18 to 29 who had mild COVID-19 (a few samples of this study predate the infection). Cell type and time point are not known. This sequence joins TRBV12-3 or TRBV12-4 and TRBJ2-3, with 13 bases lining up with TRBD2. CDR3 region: CASSPTLAGGTDTQYF. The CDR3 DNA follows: TGTGCCAGCAGTCCGACACTAGCGGGGGGGACAGATACGCAGTATTTT.